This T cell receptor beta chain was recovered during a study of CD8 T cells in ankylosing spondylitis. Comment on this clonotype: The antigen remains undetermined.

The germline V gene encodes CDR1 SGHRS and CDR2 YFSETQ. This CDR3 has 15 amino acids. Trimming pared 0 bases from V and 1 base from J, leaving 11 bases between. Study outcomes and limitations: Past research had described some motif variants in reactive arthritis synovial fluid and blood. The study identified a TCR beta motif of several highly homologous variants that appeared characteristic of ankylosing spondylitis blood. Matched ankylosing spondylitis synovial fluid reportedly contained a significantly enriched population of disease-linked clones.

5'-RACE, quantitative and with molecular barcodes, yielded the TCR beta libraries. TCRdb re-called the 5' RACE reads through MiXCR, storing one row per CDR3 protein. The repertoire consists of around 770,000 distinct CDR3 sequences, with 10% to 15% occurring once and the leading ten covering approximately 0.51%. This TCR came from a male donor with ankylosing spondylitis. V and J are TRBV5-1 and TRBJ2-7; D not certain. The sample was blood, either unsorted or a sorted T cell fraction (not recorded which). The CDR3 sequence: CASSLEPLNSYEQYF. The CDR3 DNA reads TGCGCCAGCAGCTTGGAACCACTGAATTCCTACGAGCAGTACTTC. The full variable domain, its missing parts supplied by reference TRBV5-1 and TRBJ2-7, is KAGVTQTPRYLIKTRGQQVTLSCSPISGHRSVSWYQQTPGQGLQFLFEYFSETQRNKGNFPGRFSGRQFSNSRSEMNVSTLELGDSALYLCASSLEPLNSYEQYFGPGTRLTVT.